Below are 27 T cell receptor beta chains sequenced from a single sample in a study of PD-1 blockade in classical Hodgkin lymphoma. Time point of the sample: newly diagnosed, previously untreated cHL patient sample. Sequenced by immunoSEQ multiplex PCR; TCRdb stores in-frame clones only, minus some. Seen here are about 7,100 clones, about four fifths observed once, and the top ten hold approximately 8.7%. The sequenced sample was peripheral blood mononuclear cells (PBMCs). These receptors all stem from a human donor with classical Hodgkin lymphoma.

The V call is TRBV14, the J call TRBJ2-7, with D unresolved. Trimming stripped 3 bases from V and 5 bases from J, with 11 bases between. Germline values: CDR1 SGHDN, CDR2 FVKESK. This CDR3 region has 13 residues. The chain's CDR3 is CASSQLVLDEQYF. The CDR3 DNA reads as TGTGCCAGCAGCCAGCTTGTTTTGGACGAGCAGTACTTC.

The gene calls are TRBV9 and TRBJ1-1; no reliable D call. Germline V gene sequence: CDR1 SGDLS, CDR2 YYNGEE. Trimming stripped 2 bases from V and 5 bases from J, with 10 bases between. The CDR3 contains 13 residues. The CDR3 region is CASSVALGTEAFF. In DNA, the CDR3 is TGTGCCAGCAGCGTCGCCTTGGGTACTGAAGCTTTCTTT.

As concerns this clone: The same CDR3 is also encoded by other DNA sequences in this sample. The chain uses TRBV5-1 and TRBJ2-6; D might be TRBD2 (5 bases). The CDR3 runs to 15 residues. Trimming took off 0 bases at V and 2 bases at J, with 6 bases between the two ends. The germline V gene encodes CDR1 SGHRS and CDR2 YFSETQ. CDR3 protein: CASSLVGAGANVLTF. As DNA, the CDR3 is TGCGCCAGCAGCTTGGTCGGGGCTGGGGCCAACGTCCTGACTTTC.

The V call is TRBV25-1, the J call TRBJ1-2, with unresolved D. Germline CDR1 is MGHDK and CDR2 is SYGVNS. This CDR3 is 12 amino acids long. Trimming cost V 4 bases and J 2 bases, with 5 bases left between them. The CDR3 reads CASSGWNYGYTF. For the CDR3, the DNA is TGTGCCAGCAGTGGGTGGAACTATGGCTACACCTTC.

This chain links TRBV6-6 with TRBJ1-5; D is undetermined. V gave up 2 bases and J gave up 1 base, with 12 bases separating them. The CDR3 has 16 residues. Germline V gene lookup returns CDR1 MNHNY and CDR2 SVGAGI (reference sequence). The CDR3 DNA sequence: TGTGCCAGCAGTTACCAACACCGAGGGAGCAATCAGCCCCAGCATTTT. The encoded protein is CASSYQHRGSNQPQHF.

The chain recombines TRBV7-2 with TRBJ2-1, with 9 bases that match TRBD2. The CDR3 is made up of 16 amino acids. J gave up 6 bases and V 5 bases, and 11 bases lay outside the gene matches. Germline loops: CDR1 SGHTA, CDR2 FQGNSA. CDR3 DNA sequence: TGTGCCAGCAGCCCCTGGGGTAGCGGGAGTTCCAATGAGCAGTTCTTC. Translated, it gives CASSPWGSGSSNEQFF. The variable domain in full, completed from reference TRBV7-2 and TRBJ2-1, reads GAGVSQSPSNKVTEKGKDVELRCDPISGHTALYWYRQSLGQGLEFLIYFQGNSAPDKSGLPSDRFSAERTGGSVSTLTIQRTQQEDSAVYLCASSPWGSGSSNEQFFGPGTRLTVL.

The genes are TRBV4-2 and TRBJ2-7; TRBD1 matches at 10 bases. The J segment lost 5 bases and the V segment lost 1 base, leaving 5 bases of the junction unmatched. The germline V gene encodes CDR1 LGHNA and CDR2 YNFKEQ. This CDR3 comprises 15 residues. As DNA, the CDR3 is TGTGCCAGCAGCCAAGCTGGACAGGGGGGCCACGAGCAGTACTTC. Amino acid sequence: CASSQAGQGGHEQYF.

The CDR3 region is CASSILFRDSNEQFF. DNA of the CDR3: TGTGCCAGTAGTATTCTTTTCCGGGACTCCAATGAGCAGTTCTTC. The chain carries TRBV19 and TRBJ2-1; maybe TRBD2 (6 bases). CDR1 LNHDA and CDR2 SQIVND come from the germline V gene (reference sequence). There are 15 residues in the CDR3. V gave up 3 bases and J gave up 6 bases, with 15 bases separating them.

The V call is TRBV7-8, the J call TRBJ2-1, with TRBD1 matching over 10 bases. CDR3 size: 15 residues. V lost 5 bases, J lost 9 bases, and 10 bases stayed unmatched. CDR1 is SGHVS, CDR2 FQNEAQ, per germline. The CDR3 loop is CASSQLDRGKGEQFF. CDR3 DNA: TGTGCCAGCAGCCAGCTGGACAGGGGGAAAGGTGAGCAGTTCTTC. The full variable domain, rest sourced from reference TRBV7-8 and TRBJ2-1, is GAGVSQSPRYKVAKRGQDVALRCDPISGHVSLFWYQQALGQGPEFLTYFQNEAQLDKSGLPSDRFFAERPEGSVSTLKIQRTQQEDSAVYLCASSQLDRGKGEQFFGPGTRLTVL.

The chain joins TRBV30 to TRBJ1-2, with 8 bases matching TRBD1. Germline CDR1 is GTSNPN and CDR2 is SVGIG (reference sequence). CDR3 length equals 12 residues. V lost 4 bases, J lost 6 bases, and 4 bases stayed unmatched. In DNA form, the CDR3 reads TGTGCCTGGAATACAGGGGGAAATGGCTACACCTTC. Protein product: CAWNTGGNGYTF.

This clone is a singleton in its sample. The rearrangement joins TRBV5-1 to TRBJ2-3; unclear D gene. The CDR3 has 13 residues. Germline CDR1 SGHRS, CDR2 YFSETQ. Trimming left V 0 bases short and J 2 bases short, with 4 bases between. CDR3 in DNA: TGCGCCAGCAGCTTGGAGGTCACAGATACGCAGTATTTT. Protein product: CASSLEVTDTQYF.

The V and J genes are TRBV5-1 and TRBJ2-2; 7 bases are shared with TRBD1. The germline gives CDR1 SGHRS, CDR2 YFSETQ. The junction had 7 bases not matched to a gene; V was cut back by 4 bases and J by 4 bases. The CDR3 consists of 15 residues. CDR3 region: CASSRDSGFTGELFF. DNA of the CDR3: TGCGCCAGCAGCCGGGACAGCGGATTCACCGGGGAGCTGTTTTTT.

The rearrangement uses TRBV6-5 and TRBJ2-5; 11 nucleotides align to TRBD2. Trimming at V came to 0 bases and at J to 1 base, leaving 1 base not matched to a gene. The germline gives CDR1 MNHEY, CDR2 SVGAGI. The CDR3 length is 16 residues. CDR3 sequence reads: CASSYSGTSGQETQYF. CDR3 sequence (DNA): TGTGCCAGCAGTTACTCCGGGACTAGCGGCCAAGAGACCCAGTACTTC.

This clone has more than one count but fewer than ten. The chain combines TRBV5-6 with TRBJ2-1; TRBD1 might be the D (5 bases). Per germline, CDR1 SGHDT and CDR2 YYEEEE. The CDR3 length is 11 residues. V gave up 1 base and J gave up 10 bases, with 6 bases separating them. CDR3 in DNA: TGTGCCAGCAGCTTGCGGACAGAGCAGTTCTTC. It specifies CASSLRTEQFF.

The chain couples TRBV2 to TRBJ2-2, with TRBD1 identical over 7 bases. V shed 3 bases, J shed 1 base, and the junction held 2 bases outside the gene matches. Germline V gives CDR1 SNHLY, CDR2 FYNNEI. The CDR3 totals 15 residues. CDR3 protein: CASSEDRRNTGELFF. The CDR3, as DNA: TGTGCCAGCAGTGAGGACAGGAGGAACACCGGGGAGCTGTTTTTT.

The V gene is TRBV5-1, the J gene TRBJ2-1; 7 bases align to TRBD2. Germline CDR1 reads SGHRS; CDR2 reads YFSETQ. The CDR3 is 15 residues long. J lost 8 bases, V lost 0 bases, and 8 bases had no gene match. CDR3 sequence: CASSLGGLLGDEQFF. The CDR3 region has the DNA TGCGCCAGCAGCTTGGGGGGACTACTCGGCGATGAGCAGTTCTTC. Drawing the rest from reference TRBV5-1 and TRBJ2-1, the complete variable domain is KAGVTQTPRYLIKTRGQQVTLSCSPISGHRSVSWYQQTPGQGLQFLFEYFSETQRNKGNFPGRFSGRQFSNSRSEMNVSTLELGDSALYLCASSLGGLLGDEQFFGPGTRLTVL.

The chain carries TRBV5-4 and TRBJ2-1; tentatively, D is TRBD2 (6 bases). The CDR3 is 14 amino acids. Trimming shortened V by 4 bases and J by 4 bases, and 12 bases separated the two germline ends. Germline CDR1 and CDR2: SGHNT and YYREEE (reference sequence). For the CDR3, the DNA is TGTGCCAGCAGCCGTGGACTACCTTACAATGAGCAGTTCTTC. This codes for CASSRGLPYNEQFF.

The chain combines TRBV5-1 with TRBJ1-6; D remains ambiguous. Trimming removed 5 bases from V and 8 bases from J, with 17 bases in between. Per the germline V gene, CDR1 is SGHRS and CDR2 is YFSETQ. CDR3 length equals 15 residues. Here the CDR3 reads CASSDIPGFYSPLHF. CDR3 DNA: TGCGCCAGCAGTGATATTCCAGGCTTTTATTCACCCCTCCACTTT.

The gene calls are TRBV29-1 and TRBJ2-2, with D possibly being TRBD1 (6 bases). Germline-derived CDR1 and CDR2 are SQVTM and ANQGSEA. V was pared by 4 bases and J by 7 bases, with 10 bases between. The CDR3 loop spans 12 amino acids. The CDR3 DNA follows: TGCAGCGTTGTAAGGGGGAACGGGGAGCTGTTTTTT. It codes for CSVVRGNGELFF.

The V call is TRBV5-8, the J call TRBJ2-7; the match to TRBD1 covers 7 bases. Germline loops: CDR1 SGHTS, CDR2 YDEGEE. This CDR3 region has 14 residues. The ends lost 4 bases at V and 6 bases at J; junction bases unmatched: 10. The CDR3 DNA reads as TGTGCCAGCAGCCGACAGGGATTCCTACGCGAGCAGTACTTC. Translating gives CASSRQGFLREQYF.

This chain joins TRBV2 and TRBJ2-5; perhaps TRBD1 as D (6 bases). Germline V gene data show CDR1 as SNHLY and CDR2 as FYNNEI. There are 13 residues in the CDR3. The V end lost 7 bases, the J end lost 1 base, and 10 bases lay between the germline ends. The CDR3: CASTLDSQETQYF. CDR3 nucleotide sequence: TGTGCCAGCACCTTGGACAGCCAAGAGACCCAGTACTTC. The full variable domain, rest sourced from reference TRBV2 and TRBJ2-5, is EPEVTQTPSHQVTQMGQEVILRCVPISNHLYFYWYRQILGQKVEFLVSFYNNEISEKSEIFDDQFSVERPDGSNFTLKIRSTKLEDSAMYFCASTLDSQETQYFGPGTRLLVL.

The chain is built from TRBV7-9 and TRBJ1-4; perhaps TRBD1 as D (5 bases). The CDR3 is 15 amino acids. V lost 4 bases to trimming and J lost 5 bases, with 14 bases between them. Germline V lookup: CDR1 SEHNR, CDR2 FQNEAQ (reference sequence). CDR3 nucleotides: TGTGCCAGCAGCTCCGGGACCACTAGAAATGAAAAACTGTTTTTT. Protein product: CASSSGTTRNEKLFF.

The CDR3 sequence is CASSESGLLGQYF. The CDR3 DNA follows: TGTGCCAGCAGTGAATCGGGACTACTGGGGCAGTACTTC. This sequence joins TRBV25-1 and TRBJ2-7; 7 positions agree with TRBD2. Germline CDR1 reads MGHDK; CDR2 reads SYGVNS. The CDR3 runs to 13 residues. V dropped 1 base and J dropped 9; count of bases not matched to a gene: 6.

The chain uses TRBV19 and TRBJ2-3; 13 bases match TRBD2. V dropped 4 bases and J dropped 4; count of bases not matched to a gene: 5. CDR1 is LNHDA and CDR2 is SQIVND in the germline V gene (reference sequence). The CDR3 is 16 residues long. For the CDR3, the DNA is TGTGCCAGTAGTAAGGGACTAGCGGGGACCGCAGATACGCAGTATTTT. Its translation is CASSKGLAGTADTQYF.

The chain combines TRBV6-1 with TRBJ1-1; 7 bases map to TRBD1. The CDR3 contains 14 residues. Germline values: CDR1 MNHNS, CDR2 SASEGT. Trimming took 6 bases from V and 0 from J; bases not matched to a gene: 4. DNA of the CDR3: TGTGCCAGCAGGGGGGACAGACTGAACACTGAAGCTTTCTTT. It specifies CASRGDRLNTEAFF.

The V gene is TRBV28, the J gene TRBJ2-2; D gene uncertain. There are 13 residues in the CDR3. Trimming cost V 6 bases and J 5 bases, with 10 bases left between them. Germline V gene data show CDR1 as MDHEN and CDR2 as SYDVKM. The chain's CDR3 is CASRIHETGELFF. Here the CDR3 DNA reads TGTGCCAGCAGGATACATGAGACCGGGGAGCTGTTTTTT.

The V gene is TRBV11-2, the J gene TRBJ1-1; D gene uncertain. The CDR3 is 14 residues long. V was cut by 3 bases and J by 1 base, with 9 bases left in between. CDR1 and CDR2 (germline): SGHAT, FQNNGV. CDR3 sequence: CASSFPSENTEAFF. CDR3 in DNA: TGTGCCAGCAGCTTTCCCTCGGAGAACACTGAAGCTTTCTTT.